This T cell receptor beta chain was retrieved from a study of OX40 agonist ivuxolimab in advanced cancers. Samples were taken at baseline and on day 1 of cycles 4 and 7. Study outcomes and limitations: Averaging showed that CD8+ T cells had more expanded clones than CD4+ did. Clonal expansion by week 6 occurred in CD4+ and CD8+ blood T cells (at 0.1 to 3.0 mg/kg). Clonal expansion in partial responders at 0.1-3.0 mg/kg ranked among the lowest.

Clones were read by immunoSEQ multiplex PCR, and TCRdb kept only the in-frame ones, dropping some. Here the sample spans approximately 68,000 clones, 80% to 90% being singletons. Concerning this clone itself: Its antigen is unknown.

V dropped 4 bases and J dropped 1 base, with 10 bases sitting between them. Germline CDR1 reads SNHLY; CDR2 reads FYNNEI. The length of the CDR3 is 14 residues. The specimen was CD4+ or CD8+ T cells sorted from blood, collected in a trial of the OX40 agonist ivuxolimab. The receptor was isolated from an adult with an advanced solid tumor such as melanoma, head and neck, liver or kidney cancer. The J gene is TRBJ1-1, the V gene TRBV2, with D perhaps matching TRBD1 (6 bases). DNA for the CDR3: TGTGCCAGCAGTGTTTTGACAGGGAACACTGAAGCTTTCTTT. This encodes CASSVLTGNTEAFF. The full variable domain, completed using reference TRBV2 and TRBJ1-1, is EPEVTQTPSHQVTQMGQEVILRCVPISNHLYFYWYRQILGQKVEFLVSFYNNEISEKSEIFDDQFSVERPDGSNFTLKIRSTKLEDSAMYFCASSVLTGNTEAFFGQGTRLTVV.